These 23 T cell receptor delta chains were all obtained from the same sample, sequenced in a study of gamma-delta T cells after stem cell transplantation listed by TCRdb under 2016. Receptor libraries were prepared by RT-PCR. The run used an Illumina MiSeq. TCRdb called clones afresh from the public reads with CATT; identical DNA rows were later merged. The sample yields some 14,000 delta-chain clones; approximately 8.8% were counted once. The leading ten clones occupy around 60% of the sample. Sequencing was performed on gamma-delta T cells. All receptors come from a human donor. It is not recorded whose cells these are; they may come from a transplant donor.

This clone has more than one count but fewer than ten. TCRdb's protein for this DNA is that of a much larger clone and differs from the translation at residue 4, likely a read error; the protein shown is the DNA translation. This chain joins TRDV2 and TRDJ1, with TRDD3 identical over 9 bases. Germline V CDR1 and CDR2: GEAIGNYY, EKD. CDR3 length: 16 residues. The CDR3 coding sequence is TGTGCCTGTGTCACCGTTGGGGGATATTACACCGATAAACTCATCTTT. As protein: CACVTVGGYYTDKLIF.

This clone was detected only a few times. This likely reflects a read error, since a far larger clone is one base away. The sample carries other DNA sequences with the same CDR3. Here the CDR3 DNA reads TGTGCCTGTGACACCCTGGGAACGTGGAGCGATAAACTCATCTTT. Amino acids: CACDTLGTWSDKLIF. The chain is built from TRDV2 and TRDJ1; the D gene is possibly TRDD3 (5 bases). The V gene's germline CDR1 is GEAIGNYY and CDR2 EKD. CDR3 length: 15 amino acids. Trimming cost V 0 bases and J 4 bases, with 14 bases left between them.

As for this clone: The amino acid sequence in TCRdb belongs to a much larger clone and departs from this DNA's translation at residue 10, likely a sequencing read error; the sequence shown is translated from the DNA. This sequence joins TRDV2 and TRDJ1, with TRDD3 identical over 9 bases. Germline CDR1 and CDR2: GEAIGNYY and EKD. This CDR3 is 15 amino acids long. V lost 0 bases, J lost 4 bases, and 5 bases stayed unmatched. CDR3 sequence (DNA): TGTGCCTGTGACACCGTTGGGGGATATAACGATAAACTCATCTTT. Its protein product is CACDTVGGYNDKLIF.

The table lists this clone with many counts. Given a far larger clone just one base away, this is likely a sequencing read error. Other DNA sequences in this sample translate to the same CDR3. J is TRDJ1 and V is TRDV2; D perhaps matches TRDD3 (6 bases). The CDR3 totals 18 residues. Germline CDR1 reads GEAIGNYY; CDR2 reads EKD. The CDR3 reads CACDTVGGPPYGTDKLIF. CDR3 nucleotides: TGTGCCTGTGACACCGTTGGGGGTCCCCCCTATGGGACCGACAAACTCATCTTT.

A word on this clone: Other DNA sequences from this sample encode an identical CDR3 as well. The chain recombines TRDV2 with TRDJ3, with 12 positions matching TRDD3. Germline assignment: CDR1 GEAIGNYY and CDR2 EKD. V dropped 0 bases and J dropped 7; count of bases not matched to a gene: 15. This CDR3 contains 21 residues. In DNA form, the CDR3 reads TGTGCCTGTGACACCGTCCGTCTGGGGGATACGACGAACTTTGACACCCGACAGATGTTTTTC. As protein: CACDTVRLGDTTNFDTRQMFF.

A note on this clone: The protein TCRdb gives is from a much larger clone and does not agree with this DNA's translation at residues 6 and 8, likely a read error; the protein shown here comes from the DNA. This chain links TRDV2 with TRDJ1; 10 bases fit TRDD3. The CDR3 runs to 21 residues. CDR1 and CDR2 (germline): GEAIGNYY, EKD. V lost 0 bases, J lost 1 base, and 19 bases stayed unmatched. The CDR3 region has the DNA TGTGCCTGTGACACCGCGTCGATGGGGGATACTTCTACTCAATCCACCGATAAACTCATCTTT. As protein: CACDTASMGDTSTQSTDKLIF.

This clone was seen only a few times. A far larger clone is just one base off, so this is likely a read error. Distinct nucleotide sequences in the sample also encode this CDR3. This rearrangement joins TRDV1 to TRDJ1, with TRDD3 matching 10 bases. CDR3 length: 22 residues. Germline assignment: CDR1 TSWWSYY and CDR2 QGS. The CDR3 DNA is TGTGCTCTTGGGGAAATCTGGGAGGCGATGGATGAGGACTGGGGGATTGTCGATAAGCTCATCTTT. The encoded protein is CALGEIWEAMDEDWGIVDKLIF.

This clone has just a few counts. The likely explanation is a read error, given a far larger clone one base away. This CDR3 is also generated by other DNA sequences in the sample. This chain joins TRDV2 and TRDJ1; 11 bases are shared with TRDD3. V dropped 4 bases and J dropped 1; count of bases not matched to a gene: 10. The CDR3 runs 17 residues. From germline, CDR1 is GEAIGNYY and CDR2 EKD. CDR3 DNA sequence: TGTGCCTGTGATTCTCTCATGGGGGATACGGTCACCGATAAACTCATCTTT. Translated, it gives CACDSLMGDTVTDKLIF.

This clone was seen ten or more times. TCRdb pairs this DNA with a much larger clone's protein that differs at residue 10, likely a read error; the protein shown was translated from the DNA. CDR3 bases: TGTGCCTGTGACACCGTAGGGGGCCTTCGGATACGAGGAACCGATAAACTCATCTTT. It translates to CACDTVGGLRIRGTDKLIF. The chain uses TRDV2 and TRDJ1; TRDD3 aligns across 7 bases. Trimming cost V 0 bases and J 2 bases; bases outside gene matches: 17. The CDR3 sequence is 19 residues long. Germline CDR1 and CDR2: GEAIGNYY and EKD.

This clone was counted a few times. The TCRdb protein comes from a much larger clone and disagrees with this DNA's translation at residues 5 and 6, likely due to a read error; the protein given here is derived from the DNA. This rearrangement joins TRDV3 to TRDJ1; possible D gene TRDD3, 5 bases. V was clipped by 4 bases and J by 0 bases, with 21 bases between them. CDR1 and CDR2 from the germline V gene are TVYSNPD and GDNSRS (reference sequence). The CDR3 extends over 16 amino acids. This CDR3 is CACDRAGTSNTDKLIF. CDR3 nucleotide sequence: TGTGCCTGTGACCGTGCGGGGACCTCAAACACCGATAAACTCATCTTT. The whole variable domain, remainder taken from reference TRDV3 and TRDJ1, is CDKVTQSSPDQTVASGSEVVLLCTYDTVYSNPDLFWYRIRPDYSFQFVFYGDNSRSEGADFTQGRFSVKHILTQKAFHLVISPVRTEDSATYYCACDRAGTSNTDKLIFGKGTRVTVEP.

This clone showed up just a few times. TCRdb lists the protein of a much larger clone for this DNA, which differs at residue 5, so this is likely a read error; the protein given here is translated from the DNA itself. CDR3 protein: CACDIVLADSSWDTRQMFF. The CDR3 coding sequence is TGTGCCTGTGACATCGTCCTTGCCGATAGCTCCTGGGACACCCGACAGATGTTTTTC. V and J are TRDV2 and TRDJ3; D not resolved. Germline V gene lookup returns CDR1 GEAIGNYY and CDR2 EKD. The CDR3 runs 19 residues. V was pared by 2 bases and J by 0 bases, with 16 bases between.

This clone occurred many times. Other DNA sequences within the sample encode an identical CDR3. This chain connects TRDV2 to TRDJ1, with TRDD3 matching over 9 bases. Germline lookup yields CDR1 GEAIGNYY and CDR2 EKD. J gave up 0 bases and V 0 bases, and 22 bases lay outside the gene matches. The CDR3 covers 22 residues. CDR3: CACDTLRTGGINTGVHTDKLIF. CDR3 in DNA: TGTGCCTGTGACACCCTACGGACTGGGGGAATTAATACGGGAGTTCACACCGATAAACTCATCTTT.

There are a few counts of this clone. TCRdb's listed protein matches a much larger clone and diverges from this DNA's translation at residue 4, likely through a read error; the protein shown comes from the DNA. The chain couples TRDV2 to TRDJ1; 8 bases are a match to TRDD3. This CDR3 comprises 16 residues. From germline, CDR1 is GEAIGNYY and CDR2 EKD. Trimming removed 5 bases from V and 0 bases from J; junction bases left unmatched: 10. The CDR3 is CACVILGDLYTDKLIF. The CDR3 region has the DNA TGTGCCTGTGTCATTTTGGGGGATCTTTACACCGATAAACTCATCTTT.

Comment on this clone: TCRdb assigns this DNA the protein of a much larger clone, which departs from its translation at residue 7; this likely reflects a read error, and the protein shown comes from translating the DNA. The CDR3 nucleotides are TGTGCCTGTGACACCGTCACCACAGGGCCAGTGGTGGGGACCGATAAACTCATCTTT. This encodes CACDTVTTGPVVGTDKLIF. The chain combines TRDV2 with TRDJ1; TRDD3 is a possible D gene (5 bases). The V and J ends lost 0 bases and 2 bases respectively, with 24 bases between them. The CDR3 length is 19 residues. Germline CDR1 and CDR2: GEAIGNYY and EKD.

About this clone: TCRdb records a much larger clone's protein for this DNA, with a difference at residue 6 that likely arises from a read error; the protein given is the translation of the DNA. The V and J genes are TRDV2 and TRDJ1; weak D call: TRDD2 (6 bases). Germline lookup yields CDR1 GEAIGNYY and CDR2 EKD. The CDR3 spans 18 residues. Trimming stripped 4 bases from V and 4 bases from J, with 27 bases between. CDR3 region: CACDPASLPRGLDDKLIF. The DNA of the CDR3 is TGTGCCTGTGATCCGGCTAGCCTTCCCCGAGGGCTGGACGATAAACTCATCTTT.

Turning to this clone: The protein held in TCRdb is that of a much larger clone and does not match this DNA's translation at residue 9, likely because of a read error; the protein shown is translated from the DNA. The V gene is TRDV2, the J gene TRDJ2; 9 positions match TRDD3. CDR3 length: 19 residues. The V gene end was trimmed by 3 bases and the J gene end by 1 base; junction bases not matched to a gene: 14. The germline V gene encodes CDR1 GEAIGNYY and CDR2 EKD. The DNA of the CDR3 is TGTGCCTGTGACCGCATTCCTACCTGGGGGATGGATTTGACAGCACAACTCTTCTTT. Its translation is CACDRIPTWGMDLTAQLFF.

This clone showed up many times. It differs at one base from a far larger clone, so likely a read error. This specimen includes other DNA sequences encoding the same CDR3. The chain links TRDV2 to TRDJ1, with 8 bases lining up with TRDD3. V gave up 4 bases and J gave up 0 bases; unmatched junction bases: 15. CDR3 length: 18 residues. Germline CDR1 and CDR2: GEAIGNYY and EKD. The CDR3, as DNA: TGTGCCTGTGATACCGTTTCCCCGGTACTGGGGGACACCGATAAACTCATCTTT. Encoded protein: CACDTVSPVLGDTDKLIF.

This clone was seen ten or more times. The chain joins TRDV2 to TRDJ1; 7 bases align to TRDD3. The CDR3 length is 15 residues. The ends lost 4 bases at V and 0 bases at J; junction bases unmatched: 7. CDR1 and CDR2 from the germline V gene are GEAIGNYY and EKD. CDR3 in amino acids: CACDGGGSYTDKLIF. The CDR3 DNA sequence: TGTGCCTGTGATGGGGGGGGATCGTACACCGATAAACTCATCTTT.

Concerning this clone itself: This DNA's translation differs at residue 5 from TCRdb's protein, which comes from a much larger clone; a read error is likely, and the protein shown is translated from the DNA. The CDR3 loop reads CACDVVLGDADTDKLIF. In nucleotides, the CDR3 is TGTGCCTGTGATGTCGTACTGGGGGATGCGGACACCGATAAACTCATCTTT. This chain uses TRDV2 with TRDJ1; 10 bases align to TRDD3. This CDR3 has 17 amino acids. Germline lookup yields CDR1 GEAIGNYY and CDR2 EKD. Trimming removed 4 bases from V and 0 bases from J; junction bases left unmatched: 10.

Turning to this clone: The mismatch at residue 11 between this DNA's translation and the TCRdb protein of a much larger clone likely reflects a read error; the protein shown is translated from the DNA. The V and J genes are TRDV2 and TRDJ1; the match to TRDD3 covers 7 bases. Germline CDR1 GEAIGNYY, CDR2 EKD. The CDR3 consists of 19 residues. Trimming removed 4 bases from V and 1 base from J; junction bases left unmatched: 20. The CDR3 DNA sequence: TGTGCCTGTGATACCCTATCGCGGGGGATTAATGGATCCACCGATAAACTCATCTTT. It specifies CACDTLSRGINGSTDKLIF.

The table lists this clone with a few counts. For this DNA, TCRdb reports the protein of a much larger clone, which diverges at residue 15, most likely from a read error; the protein presented here is translated directly from the DNA. The chain combines TRDV3 with TRDJ1; TRDD3 is a possible D gene (7 bases). The CDR3 is 17 residues long. Per germline, CDR1 TVYSNPD and CDR2 GDNSRS (reference sequence). Here the CDR3 reads CALSRSYDWDTGDKHIF. The CDR3 nucleotides are TGTGCCCTCTCCCGCTCCTACGATTGGGATACAGGGGATAAACACATCTTT.

There are a few counts of this clone. For this DNA, TCRdb reports the protein of a much larger clone, which diverges at residue 4, most likely from a read error; the protein presented here is translated directly from the DNA. V usage is TRDV2 and J usage is TRDJ1, with 12 bases matching TRDD3. Germline V gives CDR1 GEAIGNYY, CDR2 EKD. The CDR3 contains 16 residues. The junction had 9 bases not matched to a gene; V was cut back by 4 bases and J by 4 bases. For the CDR3, the DNA is TGTGCCTGTGAGACCGTTCTGGGGGATACGCGCGATAAACTCATCTTT. It encodes CACETVLGDTRDKLIF.

This clone was seen more than once but under ten times. Only one base separates this from a far larger clonotype, so it likely reflects a read error. Other nucleotide sequences from this sample produce the same CDR3. The chain is built from TRAV29/DV5 and TRDJ1; 11 positions match TRDD3. This CDR3 region has 21 residues. In germline, CDR1 is NSMFDY, CDR2 ISSIKDK. DNA of the CDR3: TGTGCAGCGAGCGAATCCCCTAAAGTATCAGCTGGGGGATACCCCACCGATAAACTCATCTTT. Translation gives CAASESPKVSAGGYPTDKLIF.